Listed below are T cell receptor beta chains from one sample, sequenced in a study of Tregs in tolerant kidney transplant recipients. The data were produced by immunoSEQ multiplex PCR, yet TCRdb's version contains in-frame clones alone and is incomplete. The sample lists some 66,000 clones, around nine tenths seen once, with approximately 10% in the top ten. The sample was CD8+ T cells from blood, taken before the transplant. The receptors derive from a human donor who received a combined kidney and bone marrow transplant. CDR3s include the opening cysteine and the closing phenylalanine or tryptophan. D genes are given only for firm matches. Some rows have no size entry. The others give once, few or many, or a class for an expanded clone.

abundance	d_gene	j_gene	v_gene	CDR3nt	CDR3aa
NA	NA	TRBJ2-2	TRBV7-3	TGTGCCAGCAGCTTTCCCCGCGGGGAGCTGTTTTTT	CASSFPRGELFF
once	NA	TRBJ1-2	TRBV7-9	TGTGCCAGCAGCTCCGTTGGGGAGAACTATGGCTACACCTTC	CASSSVGENYGYTF
NA	NA	TRBJ1-2	TRBV7-9	TGTGCCAGCAGCTTGACAGAAAGCAGAAACTATGGCTACACCTTC	CASSLTESRNYGYTF
NA	NA	TRBJ1-1	TRBV13	TGTGCCAGCAGCTTAAACCTAGTTACTGAAGCTTTCTTT	CASSLNLVTEAFF
NA	NA	TRBJ1-5	TRBV2	TGTGCCAGCAGGGCGGTTTATAGCAATCAGCCCCAGCATTTT	CASRAVYSNQPQHF
NA	NA	TRBJ1-1	TRBV7-8	TGTGCCAGCAGCTTAGGTGGGGGGGAAGATGAAGCTTTCTTT	CASSLGGGEDEAFF
NA	TRBD2	TRBJ2-1	TRBV11-2	TGTGCCAGCAGCTTAGCCTTTGGGGTAGCGGGGGGACTACACAATGAGCAGTTCTTC	CASSLAFGVAGGLHNEQFF
NA	TRBD1	TRBJ2-7	TRBV28	TGTGCCAGCAGTCCCCTGGGACAGGGTCACGAGCAGTACTTC	CASSPLGQGHEQYF
NA	NA	TRBJ2-3	TRBV5-1	TGCGCCAGCAGCTTGTGGCAGGGGAGCACAGATACGCAGTATTTT	CASSLWQGSTDTQYF
once	TRBD1	TRBJ1-1	TRBV28	TGTGCCAGCAGTTTACCGGACAGGGGGCTGTTGAACACTGAAGCTTTCTTT	CASSLPDRGLLNTEAFF
NA	NA	TRBJ2-7	TRBV19	TGTGCCAGTAGTATCTACGGGGAGCTCGGCGAGCAGTACTTC	CASSIYGELGEQYF
NA	TRBD1	TRBJ2-7	TRBV5-1	TGCGCCAGCAGCTTCGGACAGGGTCTTGTCGAGCAGTACTTC	CASSFGQGLVEQYF
few	NA	TRBJ1-2	TRBV6-1	TGTGCCAGCAGTGACCCAGGGGATCCCAACTATGGCTACACCTTC	CASSDPGDPNYGYTF
NA	NA	TRBJ2-3	TRBV6-5	TGTGCCAGCAGCATAATAGCTGGAGATACGCAGTATTTT	CASSIIAGDTQYF
NA	NA	TRBJ2-6	TRBV4-3	TGCGCCAGCAGCCAAGAGTTTGGGGGCGCGCCTGGGGCCAACGTCCTGACTTTC	CASSQEFGGAPGANVLTF
NA	NA	TRBJ1-2	TRBV4-1	TGCGCCAGCAGCCAAGATGAGACAGCCCCCATAGCAGGTGGCTACACCTTC	CASSQDETAPIAGGYTF
NA	NA	TRBJ2-2	TRBV4-1	TGCGCCAGCAGCCAAGCACAGGGACGAGGCACCGGGGAGCTGTTTTTT	CASSQAQGRGTGELFF
NA	NA	TRBJ2-3	TRBV7-9	TGTGCCAGCAGCTCAACGGACAGCAAGAGCACAGATACGCAGTATTTT	CASSSTDSKSTDTQYF
NA	NA	TRBJ2-7	TRBV7-2	TGTGCCAGCAGACCGAGGGCCTTACTTAACGAGCAGTACTTC	CASRPRALLNEQYF
NA	TRBD1	TRBJ2-4	TRBV29-1	TGCAGCGTAGGGACCGGGACAGGGGACCGCCCCCTTCAGTACTTC	CSVGTGTGDRPLQYF
NA	NA	TRBJ2-7	TRBV4-1	TGCGCCAGCAGCCAAGATAGGGGCCACCTATACTTC	CASSQDRGHLYF
NA	NA	TRBJ2-5	TRBV4-1	TGCGCCAGCAATCGTCAGGGGGGAGAGACCCAGTACTTC	CASNRQGGETQYF
NA	NA	TRBJ2-7	TRBV13	TGTGCCAGCAGCTTATCCTCACTACAGGGCAGCTACGAGCAGTACTTC	CASSLSSLQGSYEQYF
NA	NA	TRBJ1-1	TRBV5-1	TGCGCCAGCAGCCCGGAGGAGGGCGGCATCGAGGACACTGAAGCTTTCTTT	CASSPEEGGIEDTEAFF
NA	TRBD1	TRBJ1-5	TRBV7-2	TGTGCCAGCAGCCTAACCCCAGGGGGAAATCAGCCCCAGCATTTT	CASSLTPGGNQPQHF
NA	TRBD2	TRBJ2-1	TRBV10-3	TGTGCCACGCTAGCGGGGGGGTACAATGAGCAGTTCTTC	CATLAGGYNEQFF
NA	TRBD1	TRBJ2-1	TRBV4-2	TGTGCCAGCAGCCAATCCGGACAGGCAAACAATGAGCAGTTCTTC	CASSQSGQANNEQFF
NA	TRBD1	TRBJ1-1	TRBV13	TGTGCCAGCAGCTCCAAAGACAGGGGGCTGAACACTGAAGCTTTCTTT	CASSSKDRGLNTEAFF
NA	TRBD1	TRBJ2-7	TRBV30	TGTGCCTTACTAATTTTGGGACAGGGGTACGAGCAGTACTTC	CALLILGQGYEQYF
NA	NA	TRBJ2-2	TRBV6-5	TGTGCCAGCAGTTACCTTTCGGGATTGAACACCGGGGAGCTGTTTTTT	CASSYLSGLNTGELFF
NA	TRBD2	TRBJ2-1	TRBV5-6	TGTGCCAGCAGCTTCAGCGGGAACCACAATGAGCAGTTCTTC	CASSFSGNHNEQFF
NA	TRBD1	TRBJ2-2	TRBV7-6	TGTGCCAGCAGCTACGGACAGGCCGCAAAACGCGGGGAGCTGTTTTTT	CASSYGQAAKRGELFF
NA	TRBD2	TRBJ2-3	TRBV4-1	TGCGCCAGCAGCCAAGATACGGTACCTAGGCTAGCGGGGGGACCATACACAGATACGCAGTATTTT	CASSQDTVPRLAGGPYTDTQYF
NA	NA	TRBJ2-3	TRBV6-5	TGTGCCAGCAGTTACTCGTCGGCAGGGACGCAGTATTTT	CASSYSSAGTQYF
NA	TRBD2	TRBJ2-1	TRBV4-3	TGCGCCAGCAGCCAAGAGTATGCGGGAGGGCCGGACAATGAGCAGTTCTTC	CASSQEYAGGPDNEQFF
NA	TRBD2	TRBJ2-7	TRBV29-1	TGCAGCGTTGAAAAGGGTGCGGGGGAAAGACCCTACGAGCAGTACTTC	CSVEKGAGERPYEQYF
NA	NA	TRBJ2-7	TRBV7-9	TGTGCCAGCAGCTCTCATGCCTCGGGACAAGCCTACGAGCAGTACTTC	CASSSHASGQAYEQYF